The entry below gives a single TCR beta chain sequence along with its context. No antigen is known for it. No much larger clone exists at a distance of one base, and base qualities are not known. The germline V gene encodes CDR1 SGHAT and CDR2 FQNNGV. The CDR3 spans 13 residues, from the cysteine through the phenylalanine. Only the CDR3 DNA is retained, 39 bases long and in frame from the first base. V has 6 bases trimmed and J has 14 bases trimmed; junction bases matching no gene number 12. The sample comes from a study of T-cell reconstitution after alpha-beta-depleted transplantation in children (dated by TCRdb to the mid-2010s). Regarding the study in general: The study quantitatively tracked T-cell immune reconstitution after TCRalphabeta/CD19-depleted allogeneic hematopoietic cell transplantation in children using TCR repertoire profiling.

The library was built by means of PCR. The run used an Illumina HiSeq 2500. To normalize quantification of the TCRbeta repertoire, the TCR libraries were built with molecular barcoding that relied on unique molecular identifiers. TCRdb itself trimmed the public reads at Q25 with fastp, ran MiXCR and retained productive beta chains. Merged by CDR3 protein, the rows form single entries marked with the most common genes and DNA. For this sample the table gives fewer than 1 million distinct CDR3 sequences, of which 15% to 20% were detected only once. The ten most abundant clones make up approximately 5% of the sample. Beyond this particular receptor, the publication reports: Over subsequent months, a decline in hyperexpanded clone frequencies was noted, and after one year, T-cell counts and TCRbeta diversity were mostly ascribed to newly produced T cells. The apparently early alphabetaT-cell count recovery about two months after transplant was reportedly dependent on only several hundred rapidly expanded clones derived from non-depleted graft cells. In some patients, the high TCRbeta diversity seen at day 60 was put down to recipient T cells and intrathymic progenitors that had survived conditioning.

According to the study, the label for this sample's treatment or condition signals: allogeneic hematopoietic cell transplantation with graft depleted of TCRalphabeta T cells and CD19 B cells. The transplant recipients were children given TCRalphabeta/CD19-depleted allogeneic hematopoietic cell grafts. The V gene is TRBV11-2 and the J gene is TRBJ2-5; TRBD2 aligns with 10 central bases. The sample was PBMCs, mostly from graft donor cells, taken 360 days after TCRalphabeta/CD19-depleted stem cell transplant. The clonotype comes from a male patient younger than 18 who had a stem cell transplant for acute lymphoblastic leukemia, so the T cells may come from the graft donor. CDR3 reads: CASRSRASGSNYF. The nucleotide sequence is TGTGCCAGCAGGTCTCGGGCTAGCGGGAGTAACTACTTC. The reference TRBV11-2 and TRBJ2-5 proteins fill in what lies around the CDR3, so the full variable domain reads EAGVAQSPRYKIIEKRQSVAFWCNPISGHATLYWYQQILGQGPKLLIQFQNNGVVDDSQLPKDRFSAERLKGVDSTLKIQPAKLEDSAVYLCASRSRASGSNYFGPGTRLLVL.